These 32 T cell receptor beta chains originate from one sample sequenced in a study of OX40 agonist ivuxolimab in advanced cancers. Using immunoSEQ multiplex PCR, the repertoire was profiled, and TCRdb retains in-frame clones only, with some absent. This sample yields 25,000 to 35,000 clones, of which approximately 80% are seen a single time; roughly 15% belongs to the top ten. Sequencing was performed on CD4+ or CD8+ T cells sorted from blood, taken in a trial of the OX40 agonist ivuxolimab. The source of these receptors is an adult with an advanced solid tumor such as melanoma, head and neck, liver or kidney cancer.

This chain links TRBV29-1 with TRBJ1-1; maybe TRBD1 (5 bases). V gave up 5 bases and J gave up 4 bases, with 14 bases separating them. The CDR3 is 13 amino acids. Germline V lookup: CDR1 SQVTM, CDR2 ANQGSEA. CDR3 in DNA: TGCAGCGTTCAGGGATTTTGGGGCACTGAAGCTTTCTTT. As protein: CSVQGFWGTEAFF.

This rearrangement joins TRBV19 to TRBJ1-3; D is unclear. In germline, CDR1 is LNHDA, CDR2 SQIVND (reference sequence). V was shortened by 1 base and J by 0 bases, with 13 bases between the two germline ends. This CDR3 has 17 amino acids. The CDR3 DNA sequence: TGTGCCAGTAGTATAGGTGGCGGGATGAGCTCTGGAAACACCATATATTTT. Translated: CASSIGGGMSSGNTIYF.

V is TRBV28 and J is TRBJ1-2, with D possibly being TRBD1 (5 bases). This CDR3 spans 16 amino acids. The germline V gene has CDR1 MDHEN and CDR2 SYDVKM. Trimming shortened V by 10 bases and J by 0 bases, and 21 bases separated the two germline ends. The CDR3 coding sequence is TGTGCCACGATAGGGGTTGCGGAGGACTCTAACTATGGCTACACCTTC. This translates into CATIGVAEDSNYGYTF.

The chain carries TRBV29-1 and TRBJ2-3; D perhaps matches TRBD2 (5 bases). CDR1 SQVTM and CDR2 ANQGSEA come from the germline V gene. CDR3 length equals 13 residues. V lost 6 bases, J lost 1 base, and 11 bases lay in between. CDR3 in DNA: TGCAGCGTGGAGGACTGGGGCACAGATACGCAGTATTTT. Its translation is CSVEDWGTDTQYF.

V and J are TRBV11-2 and TRBJ2-1, with TRBD2 matching over 7 bases. The CDR3 length is 15 residues. Per the germline V gene, CDR1 is SGHAT and CDR2 is FQNNGV. V shed 1 base and J 9 bases; nucleotides not matched to a gene: 9. The CDR3, as DNA: TGTGCCAGCAGCTTAGTGGCGGGGGAGTTCGGTGAGCAGTTCTTC. Protein product: CASSLVAGEFGEQFF.

V gene TRBV5-6 combines with J gene TRBJ2-7; TRBD1 agrees at 9 bases. The CDR3 has 19 residues. V trimming: 3 bases; J trimming: 1 base; junction bases outside the gene matches: 17. The germline gives CDR1 SGHDT, CDR2 YYEEEE. The CDR3 DNA sequence: TGTGCCAGCAGCTCGAGACAGGGGGGCCTATCCCGGACGTCCTACGAGCAGTACTTC. Translation gives CASSSRQGGLSRTSYEQYF.

The J gene is TRBJ1-2, the V gene TRBV2, with D perhaps matching TRBD1 (6 bases). From germline, CDR1 is SNHLY and CDR2 FYNNEI. Trimming removed 7 bases at V and 6 bases at J, with 15 bases between. The CDR3 consists of 13 residues. The CDR3 coding sequence is TGTGCCAGCATTCCCGACAGGCTCCATGGCTACACCTTC. Its protein is CASIPDRLHGYTF.

The V call is TRBV5-6, the J call TRBJ2-3, with TRBD2 as a possible D gene (6 bases). The CDR3 is 15 amino acids. In germline, CDR1 is SGHDT, CDR2 YYEEEE. Trimming shortened V by 1 base and J by 3 bases, and 12 bases separated the two germline ends. The CDR3 coding sequence is TGTGCCAGCAGCTTGACAGCGGGTGATACAGATACGCAGTATTTT. Residues: CASSLTAGDTDTQYF.

This clone was detected only a few times. This chain links TRBV5-1 with TRBJ2-2; D is unclear. This CDR3 is built from 17 residues. Germline values: CDR1 SGHRS, CDR2 YFSETQ. V lost 1 base and J 4 bases, leaving 17 bases between the germline ends. In nucleotides, the CDR3 is TGCGCCAGCAGCTTGCGGCCCGTTGCAGCCGTCACCGGGGAGCTGTTTTTT. Encoded protein: CASSLRPVAAVTGELFF.

This clone occurred once. The chain joins TRBV30 to TRBJ1-3; 9 bases map to TRBD1. CDR1 is GTSNPN, CDR2 SVGIG, per germline (reference sequence). V was pared by 5 bases and J by 8 bases, with 4 bases of the junction left unmatched. The CDR3 runs to 12 residues. CDR3 nucleotide sequence: TGTGCCTGGGACAGGGGGACGGACACCATATATTTT. Translating gives CAWDRGTDTIYF.

This clone was observed a few times. This chain joins TRBV7-9 and TRBJ1-3, with D hard to call. The CDR3 runs 15 residues. V was shortened by 0 bases and J by 4 bases, with 10 bases between the two germline ends. Germline-derived CDR1 and CDR2 are SEHNR and FQNEAQ (reference sequence). The CDR3 spells CASSLAGDYGNTIYF. The DNA for the CDR3 is TGTGCCAGCAGCTTAGCCGGAGATTACGGAAACACCATATATTTT.

The V call is TRBV4-1, the J call TRBJ1-4; D is undetermined. The V end lost 7 bases, the J end lost 0 bases, and 15 bases lay between the germline ends. CDR1 and CDR2 (germline): MGHRA, YSYEKL. The CDR3 is made up of 16 amino acids. The CDR3 nucleotides are TGCGCCAGCACTCGCGGTGGGATTGCAACTAATGAAAAACTGTTTTTT. It yields the protein CASTRGGIATNEKLFF.

V and J are TRBV6-5 and TRBJ2-2, with no clear D. The CDR3 contains 11 residues. Per the germline V gene, CDR1 is MNHEY and CDR2 is SVGAGI. V shed 8 bases and J shed 5 bases, with 6 bases lying between them. In nucleotides, the CDR3 is TGTGCCAGCCTAGGGACCGGGGAGCTGTTTTTT. It encodes CASLGTGELFF.

The rearrangement uses TRBV9 and TRBJ1-5; D is unclear. Trimming removed 0 bases from V and 7 bases from J, with 14 bases in between. This CDR3 is 15 amino acids long. CDR1 and CDR2 from the germline V gene are SGDLS and YYNGEE. The CDR3 region has the DNA TGTGCCAGCAGCGTAGGTCCCGGGAAGGCCCAGCCCCAGCATTTT. This gives the protein CASSVGPGKAQPQHF.

The rearrangement uses TRBV7-6 and TRBJ1-6; D ambiguous. The CDR3 loop spans 14 amino acids. V lost 4 bases and J 7 bases, leaving 11 bases between the germline ends. Germline V gives CDR1 SGHVS, CDR2 FNYEAQ. The CDR3, as DNA: TGTGCCAGCAGCTCAAAAGGTGGAAATTCACCCCTCCACTTT. Its protein is CASSSKGGNSPLHF.

This clone appeared once. In DNA, the CDR3 is TGTGCCAGCAGTGACGTCCTTGGGAGCTCTGGAAACACCATATATTTT. Its translation is CASSDVLGSSGNTIYF. V gene TRBV6-1 combines with J gene TRBJ1-3; D not certain. The CDR3 loop spans 16 amino acids. Trimming cost V 3 bases and J 0 bases, with 12 bases left between them. The V gene's germline CDR1 is MNHNS and CDR2 SASEGT.

This clone was seen a single time. This rearrangement joins TRBV6-4 to TRBJ1-1; D remains ambiguous. Germline assignment: CDR1 MRHNA and CDR2 SNTAGT. The CDR3 length is 12 residues. Trimming shortened V by 6 bases and J by 4 bases, and 9 bases separated the two germline ends. The CDR3 region has the DNA TGTGCCAGCAGGCGAGTTTGCACTGAAGCTTTCTTT. It yields the protein CASRRVCTEAFF.

The genes are TRBV4-1 and TRBJ2-1; D unresolved. The CDR3 is 12 amino acids. Germline-derived CDR1 and CDR2 are MGHRA and YSYEKL. V lost 0 bases and J lost 3, with 0 bases in between. CDR3 DNA: TGCGCCAGCAGCCAAGACTACAATGAGCAGTTCTTC. It encodes CASSQDYNEQFF.

This clone was seen a few times. The rearrangement joins TRBV7-9 to TRBJ1-1; the match to TRBD1 covers 7 bases. The CDR3 totals 13 residues. Germline trimming cut 5 bases from V and 7 bases from J; bases unmatched to any gene: 7. Germline lookup yields CDR1 SEHNR and CDR2 FQNEAQ (reference sequence). The CDR3 sequence is CASSLAGTVEAFF. The CDR3 DNA reads TGTGCCAGCAGCCTCGCCGGGACAGTTGAAGCTTTCTTT.

The chain couples TRBV18 to TRBJ2-1; D gene uncertain. V dropped 2 bases and J dropped 5 bases, with 1 base sitting between them. Germline V gives CDR1 KGHSH, CDR2 LQKENI. The CDR3 spans 11 residues. CDR3 DNA: TGTGCCAGCTCACCAGACAATGAGCAGTTCTTC. This translates into CASSPDNEQFF.

CDR3 amino acids: CASSGTNYYEQYF. The CDR3 region has the DNA TGTGCCAGCAGTGGGACAAATTATTACGAGCAGTACTTC. V is TRBV6-5 and J is TRBJ2-7, with D tentatively TRBD1 (6 bases). Germline V CDR1 and CDR2: MNHEY, SVGAGI. The CDR3 spans 13 residues. V gave up 5 bases and J gave up 4 bases, with 12 bases separating them.

The chain uses TRBV7-9 and TRBJ2-7, with D perhaps matching TRBD1 or TRBD2 (6 bases each). Between the trimmed V and J ends, which lost 1 base and 5 bases, there was a span of 12 bases. Germline V gene lookup returns CDR1 SEHNR and CDR2 FQNEAQ (reference sequence). The CDR3 totals 14 residues. Here the CDR3 DNA reads TGTGCCAGCAGCTTAGACAGGGAGGTAAACGAGCAGTACTTC. This codes for CASSLDREVNEQYF.

The chain couples TRBV6-6 to TRBJ1-5; D might be TRBD1 (6 bases). V was shortened by 2 bases and J by 3 bases, with 8 bases between the two germline ends. Germline V gene lookup returns CDR1 MNHNY and CDR2 SVGAGI (reference sequence). The CDR3 has 14 amino acids. The CDR3 DNA reads TGTGCCAGCAGTTACGGGACATACAATCAGCCCCAGCATTTT. Translated, it gives CASSYGTYNQPQHF.

This chain connects TRBV7-8 to TRBJ2-1; 8 positions agree with TRBD1. With V trimmed by 5 bases and J by 4 bases, 13 bases remained unmatched. Germline V CDR1 and CDR2: SGHVS, FQNEAQ. The CDR3 runs to 17 residues. CDR3: CASSKGTGWTLYNEQFF. As DNA, the CDR3 is TGTGCCAGCAGCAAGGGGACAGGCTGGACTCTTTACAATGAGCAGTTCTTC.

This clone was counted a single time. This sequence joins TRBV18 and TRBJ2-7; a possible D gene is TRBD1 (6 bases). Germline CDR1 reads KGHSH; CDR2 reads LQKENI. The CDR3 consists of 15 residues. V was shortened by 2 bases and J by 5 bases, with 16 bases between the two germline ends. CDR3 coding DNA: TGTGCCAGCTCACCAAAGTCGGACAGCTTAAACGAGCAGTACTTC. Protein product: CASSPKSDSLNEQYF.

Only one count was recorded for this clone. The gene calls are TRBV7-2 and TRBJ1-1, with 8 positions matching TRBD1. This CDR3 is built from 17 residues. The V segment lost 3 bases and the J segment 1 base; nucleotides outside the gene matches: 10. CDR1 is SGHTA and CDR2 is FQGNSA in the germline V gene. This CDR3 is CASSFSGQGAQNTEAFF. CDR3 in DNA: TGTGCCAGCAGCTTCTCGGGTCAGGGGGCACAGAACACTGAAGCTTTCTTT.

The rearrangement uses TRBV9 and TRBJ2-1; D ambiguous. V lost 4 bases and J 8 bases, leaving 13 bases between the germline ends. Germline V gene data show CDR1 as SGDLS and CDR2 as YYNGEE. The CDR3 sequence is 13 residues long. The CDR3 coding sequence is TGTGCCAGCAGCCTTTGGGCATCGGATGAGCAGTTCTTC. The encoded protein is CASSLWASDEQFF.

This chain joins TRBV11-2 and TRBJ2-1; TRBD1 might be the D (5 bases). V lost 4 bases to trimming and J lost 4 bases, with 14 bases between them. Germline lookup yields CDR1 SGHAT and CDR2 FQNNGV. There are 15 residues in the CDR3. The CDR3 region is CASSSWQGIYNEQFF. The CDR3 coding sequence is TGTGCCAGCAGCTCTTGGCAGGGAATTTACAATGAGCAGTTCTTC.

The chain recombines TRBV19 with TRBJ1-3; D remains unclear. The CDR3 has 16 residues. Trimming took 3 bases from V and 3 from J, leaving 15 bases between them. In germline, CDR1 is LNHDA, CDR2 SQIVND (reference sequence). The CDR3 region is CASSMRNTVHGNTIYF. The CDR3 coding sequence is TGTGCCAGTAGTATGAGGAACACTGTACATGGAAACACCATATATTTT.

The V and J genes are TRBV9 and TRBJ1-5; 8 bases agree with TRBD1. V gave up 0 bases and J gave up 11 bases; unmatched junction bases: 13. Germline V gene data show CDR1 as SGDLS and CDR2 as YYNGEE. The CDR3 spans 16 residues. The CDR3 DNA follows: TGTGCCAGCAGCGTAGGTCCGACAGGGGCCGTATCAGCCCAGCATTTT. This sequence encodes CASSVGPTGAVSAQHF.

This chain links TRBV7-2 with TRBJ2-1; TRBD1 matches at 8 bases. The CDR3 sequence is 16 residues long. J was trimmed by 2 bases and V by 0 bases; bases with no gene match: 3. Germline lookup yields CDR1 SGHTA and CDR2 FQGNSA. Here the CDR3 DNA reads TGTGCCAGCAGCTTAGCGTGGGACAGGCCCTACAATGAGCAGTTCTTC. This sequence encodes CASSLAWDRPYNEQFF.

The chain has TRBV18 and TRBJ1-1; 7 bases are a match to TRBD1. Germline V gene sequence: CDR1 KGHSH, CDR2 LQKENI. The CDR3 is 15 residues long. The V gene end was trimmed by 6 bases and the J gene end by 3 bases; junction bases not matched to a gene: 10. The CDR3 region is CASSRTTGRDTEAFF. CDR3 bases: TGTGCCAGCTCTCGAACGACAGGGCGCGACACTGAAGCTTTCTTT.